The rows below give T cell receptor beta chains drawn from one sample of a study of vaccination and CD4 T cells after COVID-19. These TCRs' antigens remain unknown. TCRdb processed the PCR reads anew with MiXCR; each CDR3 protein has one entry. This sample has 20,000 to 30,000 distinct CDR3 sequences; 62% occur once, and the top ten carry 7% to 9.5%. The specimen was CD4+ T cells from blood, cultured in vitro. These receptors originate from a human donor who had recovered from COVID-19. The CDR3 runs from the conserved cysteine through the conserved F or W. A D gene is named only where the DNA matches it firmly. Size is omitted from some rows. Given values are once, few, many or a class for expanded clones.

d_gene: -
j_gene: TRBJ1-2
v_gene: TRBV24-1
abundance: few
CDR3nt: TGTGCCACCAGTGACCGGGTCCATGGAGGCTACACCTTC
CDR3aa: CATSDRVHGGYTF

d_gene: -
j_gene: TRBJ2-2
v_gene: TRBV11-2
abundance: once
CDR3nt: TGTGCCAGCAGCTTTGGAGAACCGAACACCGGGGAGCTGTTTTTT
CDR3aa: CASSFGEPNTGELFF

d_gene: -
j_gene: TRBJ2-7
v_gene: TRBV10-3
abundance: -
CDR3nt: TGTGCCATCAGTGAGGGCTACGAGCAGTACTTC
CDR3aa: CAISEGYEQYF

d_gene: TRBD2
j_gene: TRBJ2-5
v_gene: TRBV27
abundance: -
CDR3nt: TGTGCCAGCAGTTTAAATTCTCGGACTAGCGGGATCGGGTCGGAGACCCAGTACTTC
CDR3aa: CASSLNSRTSGIGSETQYF

d_gene: TRBD1
j_gene: TRBJ2-2
v_gene: TRBV12-5
abundance: -
CDR3nt: TGTGCTAGTGGCCGCGGGACAGGTAACACCGGGGAGCTGTTTTTT
CDR3aa: CASGRGTGNTGELFF

d_gene: TRBD1
j_gene: TRBJ2-1
v_gene: TRBV7-6
abundance: -
CDR3nt: TGTGCCAGCAGCTTATGGAACCGGGACAGGGGTATAGGTGAGCAGTTCTTC
CDR3aa: CASSLWNRDRGIGEQFF

d_gene: TRBD2
j_gene: TRBJ2-6
v_gene: TRBV6-1
abundance: -
CDR3nt: TGTGCCAGTGTCACTAGCGGGGTACCTGGGGCCAACGTCCTGACTTTC
CDR3aa: CASVTSGVPGANVLTF

d_gene: TRBD1
j_gene: TRBJ1-1
v_gene: TRBV19
abundance: -
CDR3nt: TGTGCCAGCCGGGACAGACCGAACACTGAAGCTTTCTTT
CDR3aa: CASRDRPNTEAFF

d_gene: -
j_gene: TRBJ1-5
v_gene: TRBV19
abundance: -
CDR3nt: TGTGCCAGTACGGGTAACAGGGTTGGCAATCAGCCCCAGCATTTT
CDR3aa: CASTGNRVGNQPQHF

d_gene: TRBD2
j_gene: TRBJ2-7
v_gene: TRBV9
abundance: once
CDR3nt: TGTGCCAGCTCCCGCGGGGCTAGCGGAGGCTACGAGCAGTACTTC
CDR3aa: CASSRGASGGYEQYF

d_gene: -
j_gene: TRBJ1-2
v_gene: TRBV30
abundance: -
CDR3nt: TGTGCCTGGACCCCCAAAGCGGGGCTTAGGGGCTACACCTTC
CDR3aa: CAWTPKAGLRGYTF

d_gene: TRBD1
j_gene: TRBJ1-3
v_gene: TRBV11-2
abundance: -
CDR3nt: TGTGCCAGCAGCTTAGACTACAGGGGTACAACTGGAAACACCATATATTTT
CDR3aa: CASSLDYRGTTGNTIYF

d_gene: TRBD2
j_gene: TRBJ2-1
v_gene: TRBV6-2/TRBV6-3
abundance: -
CDR3nt: TGTGCCAGCAGTTACGGGAGGGGCGGGAGGGGGTTCGGTGAGCAGTTCTTC
CDR3aa: CASSYGRGGRGFGEQFF

d_gene: -
j_gene: TRBJ1-1
v_gene: TRBV19
abundance: -
CDR3nt: TGTGCCAGTACCCGGGCATCCACTGAAGCTTTCTTT
CDR3aa: CASTRASTEAFF

d_gene: -
j_gene: TRBJ1-1
v_gene: TRBV6-2/TRBV6-3
abundance: -
CDR3nt: TGTGCCAGCAGTGGACAGTTCAACACTGAAGCTTTCTTT
CDR3aa: CASSGQFNTEAFF

d_gene: -
j_gene: TRBJ2-7
v_gene: TRBV28
abundance: once
CDR3nt: TGTGCCAGCAGAGGGGGGCTCCCCTACGAGCAGTACTTC
CDR3aa: CASRGGLPYEQYF

d_gene: TRBD1
j_gene: TRBJ2-5
v_gene: TRBV11-2
abundance: -
CDR3nt: TGTGCCAGCAGCTTAGGCAGGGGGCGCGAAGAGACCCAGTACTTC
CDR3aa: CASSLGRGREETQYF

d_gene: TRBD2
j_gene: TRBJ2-5
v_gene: TRBV7-6
abundance: -
CDR3nt: TGTGCCAGCAGCGGGCAGGGTAGGGGAGGGGAGACCCAGTACTTC
CDR3aa: CASSGQGRGGETQYF

d_gene: -
j_gene: TRBJ1-2
v_gene: TRBV12-3/TRBV12-4
abundance: -
CDR3nt: TGTGCCAGCAGTTTCACCTGGGGTAACTATGGCTACACCTTC
CDR3aa: CASSFTWGNYGYTF

d_gene: TRBD2
j_gene: TRBJ2-5
v_gene: TRBV20-1
abundance: -
CDR3nt: TGCAGTGCTAGGCTAACTAGCGCCCAAGAGACCCAGTACTTC
CDR3aa: CSARLTSAQETQYF

d_gene: -
j_gene: TRBJ2-2
v_gene: TRBV10-3
abundance: -
CDR3nt: TGTGCCATCAGTGAGTCGGGGCGGGGGAACACCGGGGAGCTGTTTTTT
CDR3aa: CAISESGRGNTGELFF

d_gene: -
j_gene: TRBJ2-5
v_gene: TRBV7-2
abundance: -
CDR3nt: TGTGCCAGCAGCTTAGGAGGGCCGGGGACCCAGTACTTC
CDR3aa: CASSLGGPGTQYF

d_gene: -
j_gene: TRBJ1-6
v_gene: TRBV20-1
abundance: -
CDR3nt: TGCAGTGCCCGGGAGGGATCTACGTCTGGCTCACCCCTCCACTTT
CDR3aa: CSAREGSTSGSPLHF

d_gene: -
j_gene: TRBJ2-7
v_gene: TRBV20-1
abundance: -
CDR3nt: TGCAGTGCCTCTCTGGTGGCCGAGCAGTACTTC
CDR3aa: CSASLVAEQYF

d_gene: TRBD1
j_gene: TRBJ1-1
v_gene: TRBV12-3/TRBV12-4
abundance: -
CDR3nt: TGTGCCAGCAGCCGGCAGGGGGCGACTGAAGCTTTCTTT
CDR3aa: CASSRQGATEAFF

d_gene: TRBD1
j_gene: TRBJ1-1
v_gene: TRBV7-9
abundance: -
CDR3nt: TGTGCCAGCAGCATCGACAGGGAGTACACTGAAGCTTTCTTT
CDR3aa: CASSIDREYTEAFF

d_gene: TRBD1
j_gene: TRBJ2-2
v_gene: TRBV7-6
abundance: few
CDR3nt: TGTGCCAGCAGCCCGGACAGGGCCCACACCGGGGAGCTGTTTTTT
CDR3aa: CASSPDRAHTGELFF

d_gene: -
j_gene: TRBJ1-1
v_gene: TRBV11-2
abundance: -
CDR3nt: TGTGCCAGCAGCTTAGGTCCACACGCGGAAGCTTTCTTT
CDR3aa: CASSLGPHAEAFF

d_gene: -
j_gene: TRBJ1-2
v_gene: TRBV12-3/TRBV12-4
abundance: -
CDR3nt: TGTGCCACCAGTCCCCAGGATGCTAACTATGGCTACACCTTC
CDR3aa: CATSPQDANYGYTF

d_gene: -
j_gene: TRBJ1-1
v_gene: TRBV5-1
abundance: -
CDR3nt: TGCGCCAGCAGCACATGGACAGTAGCCACTGAAGCTTTCTTT
CDR3aa: CASSTWTVATEAFF

d_gene: -
j_gene: TRBJ1-2
v_gene: TRBV28
abundance: -
CDR3nt: TGTGCCAGCAGACCCATCCAATTTGGCTACACCTTC
CDR3aa: CASRPIQFGYTF

d_gene: TRBD1
j_gene: TRBJ2-2
v_gene: TRBV27
abundance: -
CDR3nt: TGTGCCAGCAGTTCCCGGCAGGGGGCGAACGGGGAGCTGTTTTTT
CDR3aa: CASSSRQGANGELFF

d_gene: -
j_gene: TRBJ1-5
v_gene: TRBV20-1
abundance: few
CDR3nt: TGCAGTGCTCCCGAGCGACACTCTTCTTCTAGCAATCAGCCCCAGCATTTT
CDR3aa: CSAPERHSSSSNQPQHF

d_gene: -
j_gene: TRBJ1-6
v_gene: TRBV28
abundance: few
CDR3nt: TGTGCCAGCAGTCGCCCGCCCCATTCACCCCTCCACTTT
CDR3aa: CASSRPPHSPLHF

d_gene: -
j_gene: TRBJ2-1
v_gene: TRBV6-1
abundance: -
CDR3nt: TGTGCCAACTCACGAGACGGCAATGAGCAGTTCTTC
CDR3aa: CANSRDGNEQFF

d_gene: -
j_gene: TRBJ2-1
v_gene: TRBV6-2/TRBV6-3
abundance: once
CDR3nt: TGTGCCAGCAGAACAGGGAGGGCCAACTACAATGAGCAGTTCTTC
CDR3aa: CASRTGRANYNEQFF

d_gene: TRBD1
j_gene: TRBJ1-1
v_gene: TRBV11-3
abundance: -
CDR3nt: TGTGCCAGCAGCGCTAGCACAGGGGGATTCGCTGAAGCTTTCTTT
CDR3aa: CASSASTGGFAEAFF

d_gene: -
j_gene: TRBJ1-1
v_gene: TRBV7-2
abundance: -
CDR3nt: TGTGCCAGCAGCTTTTCAAGGGACGGAAACACTGAAGCTTTCTTT
CDR3aa: CASSFSRDGNTEAFF